This record covers a single T cell receptor (beta chain). Its antigen is unidentified. These data come from a study of cytomegalovirus exposure and HLA in healthy donors. Study observations and caveats: The majority of TCR sequences were rare, yet some public TCRs appeared in many donors. According to the study, 150 to 200 TCR beta chains were cytomegalovirus-associated. Confirmation was obtained in vitro that three CMV-associated chains are specific for CMV antigens.

Germline CDR1 reads MGHDK; CDR2 reads SYGVNS. V was trimmed by 5 bases and J by 2 bases, leaving 8 bases between them. CDR3 length: 13 amino acids. Sequencing used immunoSEQ multiplex PCR; TCRdb keeps in-frame clones, though not all of them. The table includes approximately 230,000 clones, more than 75% detected once. Sequencing input: PBMCs. This sequence joins TRBV25-1 and TRBJ2-3; D not certain. This clonotype was sampled from a man younger than 30 in good health and CMV-seropositive. The CDR3 here is CASSRAPTDTQYF. In nucleotides, the CDR3 is TGTGCCAGCAGTCGCGCGCCCACAGATACGCAGTATTTT.